The rows below give T cell receptor beta chains drawn from one sample of a study of cytotoxic CD8 clonotypes in ibrutinib-treated CLL. Clones were sequenced by immunoSEQ multiplex PCR, and TCRdb holds only the in-frame ones, with some missing. The top ten hold more than 15% of the sample, which has 15,000 to 20,000 clones, about 80% seen once. The sequencing used PBMCs, collected before ibrutinib treatment. The origin of the receptors is a human donor with chronic lymphocytic leukemia. The CDR3 runs from the conserved cysteine through the conserved F or W. Each record gives: D gene, V gene, J gene, clone size, CDR3 DNA, CDR3 protein. The D gene is left open where the match is weak. Clone size is stated in some rows and not others, as once, few, many or a class when expanded.

>-|TRBV2|TRBJ1-5|-
TGTGCCAGCAGTGGGTGGTCCAGGTTCCAGCATTTT
CASSGWSRFQHF
>-|TRBV6-1|TRBJ2-3|-
TGTGCCAGCAGTGTCTCGCGGGAAAGCACAGATACGCAGTATTTT
CASSVSRESTDTQYF
>-|TRBV5-5|TRBJ1-2|-
TGTGCCAGCATCCCGACAGGCGGTGACTATGGCTACACCTTC
CASIPTGGDYGYTF
>-|TRBV4-3|TRBJ1-5|-
TGCGCCAGCAGCCAAGATCGAAGACAGCCCCAGCATTTT
CASSQDRRQPQHF
>-|TRBV9|TRBJ2-1|-
TGTGCCAGCAGCGGCGGGACAGCCAATGAGCAGTTCTTC
CASSGGTANEQFF
>TRBD1|TRBV5-1|TRBJ1-4|-
TGCGCCAGCGGACCGGGACAGGGTACAACTAATGAAAAACTGTTTTTT
CASGPGQGTTNEKLFF
>-|TRBV6-6|TRBJ2-7|-
TGTGCCAGCAGCGGACTTCTCTCAGAAGGCTCCTACGAGCAGTACTTC
CASSGLLSEGSYEQYF
>-|TRBV7-8|TRBJ2-3|once
TGTGCCAGCAGCTTAGGGACATCGGTAGATACGCAGTATTTT
CASSLGTSVDTQYF
>TRBD2|TRBV19|TRBJ2-5|-
TGTGCCAGTAGTAGTAGCGGGACACAAGAGACCCAGTACTTC
CASSSSGTQETQYF
>-|TRBV2|TRBJ2-3|-
TGTGCCAGCAGTGAATGGTCACTCACGGATACGCAGTATTTT
CASSEWSLTDTQYF
>-|TRBV10-3|TRBJ1-2|once
TGTGCCAGCAGGAGATTCCATGGCTACACCTTC
CASRRFHGYTF